What follows is one T cell receptor (beta chain) and its context. This sample is drawn from a study of shared clonotypes between healthy human individuals. TCRdb keeps only in-frame clones here, not all; method: immunoSEQ multiplex PCR. The sample yields just over 2,000,000 clones, roughly 94% seen once. CDR3 length: 13 amino acids. The ends were cut back, 2 bases at V and 7 bases at J, with 9 bases in the middle. Per the germline V gene, CDR1 is MDHEN and CDR2 is SYDVKM. The clonotype was recovered from a young man in good health. Sequenced input: naive CD4+ T cells sorted from blood. Subset reported: CD45RA+ positively selected. This chain connects TRBV28 to TRBJ2-1; D call uncertain. CDR3 coding DNA: TGTGCCAGCAGTTTAAAGGTGGCGAATGAGCAGTTCTTC. Amino acids: CASSLKVANEQFF.